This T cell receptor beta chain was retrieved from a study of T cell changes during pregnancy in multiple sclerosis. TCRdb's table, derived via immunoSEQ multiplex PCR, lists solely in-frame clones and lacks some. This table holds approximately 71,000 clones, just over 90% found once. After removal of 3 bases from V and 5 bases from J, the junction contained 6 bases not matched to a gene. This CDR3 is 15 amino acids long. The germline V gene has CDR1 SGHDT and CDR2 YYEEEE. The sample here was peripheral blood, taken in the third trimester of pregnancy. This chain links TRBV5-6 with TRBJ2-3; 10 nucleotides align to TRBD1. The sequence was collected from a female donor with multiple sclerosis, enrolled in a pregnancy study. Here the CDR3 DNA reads TGTGCCAGCAGCTGGACGGGACAGGGGTTAGATACGCAGTATTTT. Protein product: CASSWTGQGLDTQYF.